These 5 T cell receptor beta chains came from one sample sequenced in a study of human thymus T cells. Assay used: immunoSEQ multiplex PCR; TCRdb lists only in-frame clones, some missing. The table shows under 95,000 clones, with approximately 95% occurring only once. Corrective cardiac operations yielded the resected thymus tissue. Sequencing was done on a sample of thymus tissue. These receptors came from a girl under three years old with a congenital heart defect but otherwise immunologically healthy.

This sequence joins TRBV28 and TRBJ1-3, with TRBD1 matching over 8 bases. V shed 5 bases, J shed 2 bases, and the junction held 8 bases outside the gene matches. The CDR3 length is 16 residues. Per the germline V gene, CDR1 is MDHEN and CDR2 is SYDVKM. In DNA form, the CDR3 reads TGTGCCAGCAGTCCGGGACAGGAGACTCCTGGAAACACCATATATTTT. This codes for CASSPGQETPGNTIYF.

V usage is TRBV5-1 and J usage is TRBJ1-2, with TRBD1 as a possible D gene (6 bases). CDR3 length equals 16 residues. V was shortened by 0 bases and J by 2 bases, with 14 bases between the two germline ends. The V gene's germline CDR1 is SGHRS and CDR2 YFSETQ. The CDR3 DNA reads TGCGCCAGCAGCTTGGCCAAGGCAGGGGAAAACTATGGCTACACCTTC. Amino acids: CASSLAKAGENYGYTF.

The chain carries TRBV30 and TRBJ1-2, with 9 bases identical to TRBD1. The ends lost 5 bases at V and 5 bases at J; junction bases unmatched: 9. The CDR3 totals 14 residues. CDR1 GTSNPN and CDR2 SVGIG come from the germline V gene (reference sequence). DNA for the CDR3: TGTGCCTGGGGGGAGGGACAGGGAACTTATGGCTACACCTTC. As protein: CAWGEGQGTYGYTF. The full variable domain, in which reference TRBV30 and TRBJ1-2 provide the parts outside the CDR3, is SQTIHQWPATLVQPVGSPLSLECTVEGTSNPNLYWYRQAAGRGLQLLFYSVGIGQISSEVPQNLSASRPQDRQFILSSKKLLLSDSGFYLCAWGEGQGTYGYTFGSGTRLTVV.

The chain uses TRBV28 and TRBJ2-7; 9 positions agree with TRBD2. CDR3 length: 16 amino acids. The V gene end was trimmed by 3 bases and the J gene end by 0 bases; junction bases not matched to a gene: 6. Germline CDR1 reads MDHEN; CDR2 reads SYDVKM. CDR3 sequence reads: CASSLPSGKPSYEQYF. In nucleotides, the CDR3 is TGTGCCAGCAGTTTGCCTAGCGGGAAACCCTCCTACGAGCAGTACTTC.

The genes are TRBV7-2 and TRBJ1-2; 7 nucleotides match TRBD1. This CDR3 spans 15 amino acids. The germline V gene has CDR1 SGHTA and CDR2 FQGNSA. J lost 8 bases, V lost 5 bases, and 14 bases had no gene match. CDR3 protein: CASSLGGGTVAGYTF. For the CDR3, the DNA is TGTGCCAGCAGCCTAGGCGGGGGGACAGTTGCGGGCTACACCTTC.